The entry below gives a single T cell receptor (beta chain) sequence along with its context. Its antigen is currently unknown. The CDR3 has 16 residues. J was trimmed by 4 bases and V by 5 bases; bases with no gene match: 6. The germline CDR1 and CDR2 sequences are MDHEN and SYDVKM. The data were taken from a study of human T cells and chemical hapten exposure. Study overall: In the roughly 23-week study, patients were dosed weekly with diphenylcyclopropenone on the scalp throughout.

Time point given: patch test 2, 6 weeks after DPC sensitization. Treatment here: therapeutic diphenylcyclopropenone sensitization with weekly scalp DPC. TCRdb used MiXCR to reprocess the RACE reads, holding one entry per CDR3 protein. Of more than 85,000 distinct CDR3 sequences detected, 11% appear once; the ten largest clones hold roughly 2.2%. Overall study results and limits: Healthy individuals' immune responses may differ from those of donors, who had alopecia.

The chain is built from TRBV28 and TRBJ2-1; 12 bases agree with TRBD2. The clonotype comes from a man aged 35-49 years with alopecia areata. Some clones in this sample may be carry-over from other donors' samples. The specimen comprised whole blood, sampled in connection with sensitization to the hapten diphenylcyclopropenone (DPC). Here the CDR3 reads CASSTLAGGGYNEQFF. DNA for the CDR3: TGTGCCAGCAGTACTCTAGCGGGAGGGGGATACAATGAGCAGTTCTTC.